The clone carrying this T cell receptor (beta chain) came up many times. Its antigen is unknown. None of the patients had undergone any treatment ahead of thyroid surgery. These data originate in a study of metastatic and nonmetastatic thyroid tumors. Study details: Repertoire data that came from the blood and tumor or nodule tissue of malignant and benign thyroid patients were compared. Regarding the study as a whole: Compared with benign nodules, malignant thyroid tumors were reported to have significantly higher TCR beta diversity in both blood and tumor.

In the original workflow: The authors used CDR3 differences across clinicopathological groups to build a distant-metastasis classifier for papillary thyroid cancer. Using MiXCR, TCRdb re-called clones from the PCR reads. TCRdb, not the authors, supplied the V and J calls. Of tens of thousands of clones in the sample, about 21% were seen once. The V and J ends lost 0 bases and 0 bases respectively, with 6 bases between them. Germline CDR1 LGHNA, CDR2 YSLEER. CDR3 length equals 15 residues. The gene calls are TRBV4-3 and TRBJ2-1; the D gene is possibly TRBD1 (6 bases). The sequence derives from a female donor with papillary thyroid cancer or a benign thyroid nodule (not recorded which). Some clones in this sample may be carry-over from other donors' samples. Input material: blood. The CDR3 protein is CASSQEGASYNEQFF. Here the CDR3 DNA reads TGCGCCAGCAGCCAAGAGGGGGCCTCCTACAATGAGCAGTTCTTC.